These T cell receptor beta chains were read from a single sample in a study of blood T cell repertoires in COVID-19. The assay was immunoSEQ multiplex PCR, and TCRdb's table has in-frame clones only and misses some. The sample has approximately 240,000 clones; 80% to 85% are singletons. Material: peripheral blood. The receptors stem from a woman in her sixties or seventies with acute or convalescent COVID-19. Each CDR3 is given with its conserved first and last residue. The D gene is left open where the match is weak. Size is omitted from some rows. Given values are once, few, many or a class for expanded clones.

CDR3 DNA,CDR3 protein,V gene,clone size,D gene,J gene
TGTGCCAGCAGCCCTATACGGGACAGGGGAACTGAAGCTTTCTTT,CASSPIRDRGTEAFF,TRBV7-9,.,TRBD1,TRBJ1-1
TGTGCCAGCAGCTTTTCGAGGAACACTGAAGCTTTCTTT,CASSFSRNTEAFF,TRBV11-3,.,.,TRBJ1-1
TGTGCCAGCAGCTTAGTAGGGACAGATAGTACATACTCCTACGAGCAGTACTTC,CASSLVGTDSTYSYEQYF,TRBV7-8,.,TRBD1,TRBJ2-7
TGTGCCAGCAGCGTAGGGACTAGCGGGGTGAACAATGAGCAGTTCTTC,CASSVGTSGVNNEQFF,TRBV9,.,TRBD2,TRBJ2-1
TGTGCCAGCAGCCGAGGACAGAACACTGAAGCTTTCTTT,CASSRGQNTEAFF,TRBV6-2/TRBV6-3,once,.,TRBJ1-1
TGTGCCACCGACGGGTTTGGGAGAACTGAAGCTTTCTTT,CATDGFGRTEAFF,TRBV28,.,.,TRBJ1-1
TGTGCCAGCAGCCTACTGAACGGGGACACTAAATGGGAGACCCAGTACTTC,CASSLLNGDTKWETQYF,TRBV7-6,.,.,TRBJ2-5
TGTGCCACCAGTGAAAGAACGGACAGGGCGAAGGTAGAGACCCAGTACTTC,CATSERTDRAKVETQYF,TRBV24-1,.,TRBD1,TRBJ2-5
TGTGCCAGCAGCCCCAGGGGCAGAACCTATGGCTACACCTTC,CASSPRGRTYGYTF,TRBV14,.,.,TRBJ1-2
TGTGCCAGCAGAGGTCTAGCGGGGGAATCCTACAATGAGCAGTTCTTC,CASRGLAGESYNEQFF,TRBV2,few,TRBD2,TRBJ2-1
TGTGCCACCAGCAGAGCCGGGGGTGGTGAAAAACTGTTTTTT,CATSRAGGGEKLFF,TRBV15,.,.,TRBJ1-4
TGTGCCAGCACCCCCGGGAGACCTGAAGCTTTCTTT,CASTPGRPEAFF,TRBV7-2,.,.,TRBJ1-1
TGCGCCAGCAGCTCTAGCGGGGGGAGGGAGACCCAGTACTTC,CASSSSGGRETQYF,TRBV5-1,once,TRBD2,TRBJ2-5
TGTGCCAGCAGCTTAGGAGCGGGGACTTACAATGAGCAGTTCTTC,CASSLGAGTYNEQFF,TRBV11-2,.,TRBD2,TRBJ2-1
TGTGCCAGCAGTTTGGGTGGGAGCACCGGGGAGCTGTTTTTT,CASSLGGSTGELFF,TRBV28,.,.,TRBJ2-2
TGTGCCAGCAGCGTAGGGCGTGGGGGGGTTATCTCAGATACGCAGTATTTT,CASSVGRGGVISDTQYF,TRBV9,.,TRBD2,TRBJ2-3
TGTGCCATCAGTGAATCTCGACTAGCGGGGTCCTACGAGCAGTACTTC,CAISESRLAGSYEQYF,TRBV10-3,.,TRBD2,TRBJ2-7
TGTGCCAGCAGCAATCGACAGGTCCTCCGGATCTTT,CASSNRQVLRIF,TRBV21-1,.,.,TRBJ1-1
TGTGCCAGCAGCTCAGGGGTAGATCAGCCCCAGCATTTT,CASSSGVDQPQHF,TRBV6-5,.,.,TRBJ1-5
TGTGCCAGCAGTGAACCTTGGCGGTCGAACACTGAAGCTTTCTTT,CASSEPWRSNTEAFF,TRBV2,.,.,TRBJ1-1
TGTGCCAGCAGTGAAGTGGCGGGGTGGGCTTTCTTT,CASSEVAGWAFF,TRBV6-1,few,.,TRBJ1-1
TGTGCCAGCAGCCCGCAGGGGGTCACTAATGAAAAACTGTTTTTT,CASSPQGVTNEKLFF,TRBV2,.,TRBD1,TRBJ1-4
TGCGCCAGCAGCTCAAACCCACAGGGAGGGGCAGCTGAAGCTTTCTTT,CASSSNPQGGAAEAFF,TRBV5-1,.,.,TRBJ1-1
TGCGCCAGCAGCTTAGAGACAGGGAGCGCCGGGGAGCTGTTTTTT,CASSLETGSAGELFF,TRBV5-1,few,TRBD1,TRBJ2-2
TGTGCCAGCAGCCAATACAGCCCCGGGGAGCTGTTTTTT,CASSQYSPGELFF,TRBV14,.,.,TRBJ2-2
TGTGCCAGCAGCTTCAGGGGGATTGGCACTGAAGCTTTCTTT,CASSFRGIGTEAFF,TRBV5-6,once,TRBD1,TRBJ1-1
TGCGCCAGCAGCCGGGTCGACCTGAATACCGGGGAGCTGTTTTTT,CASSRVDLNTGELFF,TRBV10-2,.,.,TRBJ2-2
TGTGCCAGCAGCCATACAGCGGGGGGCCGCCCGAATACGCAGTATTTT,CASSHTAGGRPNTQYF,TRBV7-9,.,TRBD2,TRBJ2-3
TGTGCCAGCAGCCAGGAACAACAGGGGGTGTCCTACAATGAGCAGTTCTTC,CASSQEQQGVSYNEQFF,TRBV4-2,.,TRBD1,TRBJ2-1
TGCGCCAGCAGCCAAGAAGGTTCAGGGACTAATGAAAAACTGTTTTTT,CASSQEGSGTNEKLFF,TRBV4-3,few,.,TRBJ1-4
TGCGCCAGCAGTGGGACTAGCGGGGACCCCTACAATGAGCAGTTCTTC,CASSGTSGDPYNEQFF,TRBV5-1,.,TRBD2,TRBJ2-1
TGTGCCAGCAGCCGAACCGGGACAGGGGTCGACTACACCTTC,CASSRTGTGVDYTF,TRBV3-1/TRBV3-2,.,TRBD1,TRBJ1-2
TGTGCCAGCACATTGGACAGGGGGCTGAACACTGAAGCTTTCTTT,CASTLDRGLNTEAFF,TRBV6-5,.,TRBD1,TRBJ1-1
TGTGCCAGCAGCCCCGGGCGGGCTCAAGAGACCCAGTACTTC,CASSPGRAQETQYF,TRBV2,.,.,TRBJ2-5
TGTGCCAGTAGTATATCCGGGGGTTATCAGCCCCAGCATTTT,CASSISGGYQPQHF,TRBV19,.,.,TRBJ1-5
TGTGCCAGCAGTTACTCAGGCGGGGGCTGGGCAGATACGCAGTATTTT,CASSYSGGGWADTQYF,TRBV6-5,.,.,TRBJ2-3
TGTGCCAGCAGCGACCGGGTCTCCACTGAAGCTTTCTTT,CASSDRVSTEAFF,TRBV5-4,once,.,TRBJ1-1
TGTGCCAGCAGCTTAGGAGGGAACACAGATACGCAGTATTTT,CASSLGGNTDTQYF,TRBV7-2,.,.,TRBJ2-3
TGTGCCAGCAGTTGGGACCCGACAGGGTTCCACACCATATATTTT,CASSWDPTGFHTIYF,TRBV27,.,TRBD1,TRBJ1-3
TGTGCCAGCAGCTTGCTAGCGGGGGCTCCTAGGGATGAGCAGTTCTTC,CASSLLAGAPRDEQFF,TRBV5-4,.,TRBD2,TRBJ2-1
TGTGCCAGCAGCTTAGCGTGGGACAGTTCCTACGAGCAGTACTTC,CASSLAWDSSYEQYF,TRBV11-2,.,TRBD1,TRBJ2-7
TGTGCCAGCAGCTTGGCAGGGGTTCCGGACACTGAAGCTTTCTTT,CASSLAGVPDTEAFF,TRBV5-4,.,.,TRBJ1-1
TGTGCCAGCAGCTTAACCCCGAGATTAGCGGGGGGACCCTACAATGAGCAGTTCTTC,CASSLTPRLAGGPYNEQFF,TRBV7-3,once,TRBD2,TRBJ2-1
TGCAGCGTTGAAGACAGGTCCCGGGGCTACACCTTC,CSVEDRSRGYTF,TRBV29-1,.,.,TRBJ1-2
TGTGCCAGCAGCTCCGGACAGGTTAATAACTATGGCTACACCTTC,CASSSGQVNNYGYTF,TRBV5-4,.,TRBD1,TRBJ1-2